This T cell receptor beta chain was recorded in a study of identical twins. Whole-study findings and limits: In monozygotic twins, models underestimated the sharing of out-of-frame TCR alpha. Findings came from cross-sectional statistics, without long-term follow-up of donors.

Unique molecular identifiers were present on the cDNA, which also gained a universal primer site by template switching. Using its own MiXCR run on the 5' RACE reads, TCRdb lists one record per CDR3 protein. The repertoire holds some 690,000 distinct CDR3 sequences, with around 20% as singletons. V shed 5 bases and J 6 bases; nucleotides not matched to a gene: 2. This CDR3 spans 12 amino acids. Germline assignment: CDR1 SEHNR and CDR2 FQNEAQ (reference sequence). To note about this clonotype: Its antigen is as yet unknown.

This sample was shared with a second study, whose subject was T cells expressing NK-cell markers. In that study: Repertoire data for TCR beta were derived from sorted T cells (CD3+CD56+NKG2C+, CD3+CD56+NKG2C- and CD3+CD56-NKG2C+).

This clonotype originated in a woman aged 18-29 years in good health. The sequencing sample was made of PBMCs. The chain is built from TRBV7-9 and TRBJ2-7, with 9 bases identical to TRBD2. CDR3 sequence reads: CASSKTSGEQYF. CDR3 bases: TGTGCCAGCAGCAAGACTAGCGGCGAGCAGTACTTC.